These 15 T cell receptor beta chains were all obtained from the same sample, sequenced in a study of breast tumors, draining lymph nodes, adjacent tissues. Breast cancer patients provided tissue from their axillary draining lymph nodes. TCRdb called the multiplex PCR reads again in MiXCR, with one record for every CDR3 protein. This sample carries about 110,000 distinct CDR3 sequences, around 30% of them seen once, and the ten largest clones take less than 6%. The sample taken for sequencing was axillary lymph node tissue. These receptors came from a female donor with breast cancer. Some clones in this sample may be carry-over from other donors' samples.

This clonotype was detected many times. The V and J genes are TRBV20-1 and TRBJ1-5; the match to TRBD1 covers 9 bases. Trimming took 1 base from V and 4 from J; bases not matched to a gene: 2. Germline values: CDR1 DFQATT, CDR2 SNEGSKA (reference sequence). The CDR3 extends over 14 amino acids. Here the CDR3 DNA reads TGCAGTGCTAGAGTTGGGACAGGGAATCAGCCCCAGCATTTT. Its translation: CSARVGTGNQPQHF.

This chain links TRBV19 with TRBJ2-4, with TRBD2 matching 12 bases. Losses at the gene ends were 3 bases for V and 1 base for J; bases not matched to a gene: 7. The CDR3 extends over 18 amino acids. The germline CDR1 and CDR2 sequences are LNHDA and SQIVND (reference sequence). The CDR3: CASSIDSGLAGAKNIQYF. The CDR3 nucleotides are TGTGCCAGTAGTATTGACTCGGGACTAGCGGGTGCCAAAAACATTCAGTACTTC.

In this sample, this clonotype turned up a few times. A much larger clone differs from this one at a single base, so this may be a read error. The CDR3 region has the DNA TGTGCCGGTAGTAACGGCAGGGGATCTGGAAACACCATATATTTT. Encoded protein: CAGSNGRGSGNTIYF. V is TRBV19 and J is TRBJ1-3; D is perhaps TRBD1 (6 bases). The germline gives CDR1 LNHDA, CDR2 SQIVND (reference sequence). There are 15 residues in the CDR3.

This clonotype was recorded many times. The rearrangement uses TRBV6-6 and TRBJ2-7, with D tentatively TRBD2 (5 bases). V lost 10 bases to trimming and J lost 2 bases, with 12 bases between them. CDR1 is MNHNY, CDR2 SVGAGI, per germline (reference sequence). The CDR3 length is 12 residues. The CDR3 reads CATRGTAYEQYF. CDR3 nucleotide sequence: TGTGCCACCCGGGGTACTGCCTACGAGCAGTACTTC.

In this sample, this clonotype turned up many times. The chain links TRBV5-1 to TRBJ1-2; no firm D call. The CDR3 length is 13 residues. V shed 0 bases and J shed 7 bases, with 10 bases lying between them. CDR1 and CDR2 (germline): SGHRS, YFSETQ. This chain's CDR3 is CASSLGRVSGYTF. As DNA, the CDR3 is TGCGCCAGCAGCTTGGGACGAGTGAGTGGCTACACCTTC.

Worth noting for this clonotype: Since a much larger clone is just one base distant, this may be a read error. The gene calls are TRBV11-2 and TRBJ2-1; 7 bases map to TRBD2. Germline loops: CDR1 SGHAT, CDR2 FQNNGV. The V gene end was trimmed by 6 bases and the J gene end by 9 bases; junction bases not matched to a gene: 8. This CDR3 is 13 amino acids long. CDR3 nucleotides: TGTGCCAGCAGGAAGAGCGGGAACACTGAGCAGTTCTTC. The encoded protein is CASRKSGNTEQFF.

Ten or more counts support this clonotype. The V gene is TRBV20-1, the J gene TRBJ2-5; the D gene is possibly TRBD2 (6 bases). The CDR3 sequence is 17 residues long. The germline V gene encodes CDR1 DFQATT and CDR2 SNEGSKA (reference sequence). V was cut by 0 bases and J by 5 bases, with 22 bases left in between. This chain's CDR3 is CSARELYSARGKETQYF. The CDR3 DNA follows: TGCAGTGCTAGAGAACTGTATAGCGCGCGGGGAAAGGAGACCCAGTACTTC.

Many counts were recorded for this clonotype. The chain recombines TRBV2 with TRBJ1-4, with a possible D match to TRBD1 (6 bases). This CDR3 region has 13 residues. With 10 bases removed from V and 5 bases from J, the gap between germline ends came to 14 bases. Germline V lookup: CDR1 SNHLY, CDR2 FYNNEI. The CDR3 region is CATTRDRNEKLFF. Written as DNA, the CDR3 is TGTGCCACCACCCGAGACAGGAATGAAAAACTGTTTTTT.

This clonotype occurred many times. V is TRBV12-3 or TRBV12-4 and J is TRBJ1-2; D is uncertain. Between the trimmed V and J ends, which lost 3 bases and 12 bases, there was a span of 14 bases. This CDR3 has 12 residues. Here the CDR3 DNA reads TGTGCCAGCAGTTTCGACTTCGCGAGGAACACCTTC. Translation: CASSFDFARNTF.

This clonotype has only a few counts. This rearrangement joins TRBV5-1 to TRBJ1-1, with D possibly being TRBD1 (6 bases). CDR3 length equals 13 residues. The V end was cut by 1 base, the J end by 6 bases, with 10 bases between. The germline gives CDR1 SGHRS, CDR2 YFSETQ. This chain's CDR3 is CASSLYREAEAFF. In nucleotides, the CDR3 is TGCGCCAGCAGCTTGTACAGGGAGGCTGAAGCTTTCTTT.

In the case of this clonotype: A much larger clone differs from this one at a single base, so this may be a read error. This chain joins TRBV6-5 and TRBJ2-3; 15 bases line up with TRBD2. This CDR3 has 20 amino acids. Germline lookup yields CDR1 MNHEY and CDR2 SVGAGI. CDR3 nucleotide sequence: TGTGCCAGCGGTTACTCGTCACCATTGGGACTAGCGGGAGGAACAGATACGCAGTATTTT. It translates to CASGYSSPLGLAGGTDTQYF.

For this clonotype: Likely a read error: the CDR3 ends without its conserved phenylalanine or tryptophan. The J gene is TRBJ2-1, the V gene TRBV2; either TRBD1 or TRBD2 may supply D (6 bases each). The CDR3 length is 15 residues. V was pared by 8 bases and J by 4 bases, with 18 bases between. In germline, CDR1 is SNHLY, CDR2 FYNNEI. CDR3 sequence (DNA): TGTGCCAGCGATTGGGGGGCAGGGTCATACAATGAGCAGTTCCTC. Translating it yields CASDWGAGSYNEQFL.

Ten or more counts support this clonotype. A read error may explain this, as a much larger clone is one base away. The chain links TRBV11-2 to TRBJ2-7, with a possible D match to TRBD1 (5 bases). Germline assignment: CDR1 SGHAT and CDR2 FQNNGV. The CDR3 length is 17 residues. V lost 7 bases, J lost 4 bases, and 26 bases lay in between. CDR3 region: CASTRATGPLIGYEQYF. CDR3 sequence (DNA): TGTGCCAGCACTCGGGCAACAGGTCCGCTAATTGGTTACGAGCAGTACTTC.

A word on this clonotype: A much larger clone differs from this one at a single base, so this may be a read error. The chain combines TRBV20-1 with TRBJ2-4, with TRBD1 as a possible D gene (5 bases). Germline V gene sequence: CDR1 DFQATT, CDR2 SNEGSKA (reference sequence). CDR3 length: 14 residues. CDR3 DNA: TGCAGTGCTAGTTATCAGGGATTCAAAACCATTCAGTACTTC. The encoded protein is CSASYQGFKTIQYF.

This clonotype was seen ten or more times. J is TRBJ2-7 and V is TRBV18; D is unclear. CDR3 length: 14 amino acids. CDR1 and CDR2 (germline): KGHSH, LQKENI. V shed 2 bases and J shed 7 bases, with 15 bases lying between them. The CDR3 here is CASSPVLESREQYF. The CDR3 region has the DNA TGTGCCAGCTCACCAGTCCTAGAGAGCCGGGAGCAGTACTTC.